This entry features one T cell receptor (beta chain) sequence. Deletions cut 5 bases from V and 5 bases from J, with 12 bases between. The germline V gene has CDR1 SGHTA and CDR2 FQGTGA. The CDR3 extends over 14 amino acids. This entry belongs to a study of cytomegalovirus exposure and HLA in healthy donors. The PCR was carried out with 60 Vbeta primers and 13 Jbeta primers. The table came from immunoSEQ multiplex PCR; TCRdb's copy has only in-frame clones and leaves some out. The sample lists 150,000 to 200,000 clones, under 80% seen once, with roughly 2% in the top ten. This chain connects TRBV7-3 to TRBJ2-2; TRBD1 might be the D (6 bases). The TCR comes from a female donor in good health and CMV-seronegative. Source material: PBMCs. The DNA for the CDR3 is TGTGCCAGCAGCCTCTACAGGGAGACCGGGGAGCTGTTTTTT. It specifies CASSLYRETGELFF. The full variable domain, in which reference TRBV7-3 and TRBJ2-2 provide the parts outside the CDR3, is GAGVSQTPSNKVTEKGKYVELRCDPISGHTALYWYRQSLGQGPEFLIYFQGTGAADDSGLPNDRFFAVRPEGSVSTLKIQRTERGDSAVYLCASSLYRETGELFFGEGSRLTVL.